This passage covers 5 T cell receptor beta chains from one sample sequenced in a study of cytomegalovirus exposure and HLA in healthy donors. The PCR used 60 Vbeta and 13 Jbeta primers. Measured with immunoSEQ multiplex PCR; TCRdb has only the in-frame clones, and not every one. The sample lists about 67,000 clones; 80% to 90% were seen once. Material: PBMCs. These receptors came from a woman aged 25 to 39 in good health and CMV-seropositive.

This clone came up a few times. The chain employs TRBV7-3 and TRBJ2-5, with D tentatively TRBD2 (5 bases). The CDR3 runs to 15 residues. Germline CDR1 SGHTA, CDR2 FQGTGA. V gave up 5 bases and J gave up 4 bases, with 17 bases separating them. The CDR3 nucleotides read TGTGCCAGCAGCCCTTCCGGGAAAGCCAGAGAGACCCAGTACTTC. This gives the protein CASSPSGKARETQYF.

V gene TRBV4-1 combines with J gene TRBJ1-4, with a tentative D call TRBD1 (5 bases). The CDR3 covers 17 residues. The V end was cut by 0 bases, the J end by 0 bases, with 11 bases between. The germline V gene has CDR1 MGHRA and CDR2 YSYEKL. The DNA for the CDR3 is TGCGCCAGCAGCCAAGATCGTAGGGGATCAACTAATGAAAAACTGTTTTTT. Residues: CASSQDRRGSTNEKLFF.

The V call is TRBV5-1, the J call TRBJ2-4; 11 bases are a match to TRBD2. V trimming: 0 bases; J trimming: 8 bases; junction bases outside the gene matches: 7. Germline V gene data show CDR1 as SGHRS and CDR2 as YFSETQ. The CDR3 is 16 residues long. For the CDR3, the DNA is TGCGCCAGCAGCTTGGTCCCCCTAGCGGGAGGACACATTCAGTACTTC. Its protein product is CASSLVPLAGGHIQYF.

The rearrangement joins TRBV5-4 to TRBJ1-1; perhaps TRBD1 as D (5 bases). With 0 bases removed from V and 4 bases from J, the gap between germline ends came to 13 bases. Looked up from germline, CDR1 is SGHNT and CDR2 is YYREEE (reference sequence). The CDR3 runs 15 residues. The CDR3 region has the DNA TGTGCCAGCAGCTTGGCGGGGGTAGGGGCCACTGAAGCTTTCTTT. This gives the protein CASSLAGVGATEAFF.

The V call is TRBV27, the J call TRBJ1-5, with a weak D call TRBD1 (6 bases). Trimming took off 6 bases at V and 8 bases at J, with 17 bases between the two ends. CDR1 and CDR2 (germline): MNHEY, SMNVEV (reference sequence). The CDR3 runs 14 residues. The CDR3 region has the DNA TGTGCCAGCAGACCGACAGGAAGCGGGAAGCCCCAGCATTTT. It specifies CASRPTGSGKPQHF.